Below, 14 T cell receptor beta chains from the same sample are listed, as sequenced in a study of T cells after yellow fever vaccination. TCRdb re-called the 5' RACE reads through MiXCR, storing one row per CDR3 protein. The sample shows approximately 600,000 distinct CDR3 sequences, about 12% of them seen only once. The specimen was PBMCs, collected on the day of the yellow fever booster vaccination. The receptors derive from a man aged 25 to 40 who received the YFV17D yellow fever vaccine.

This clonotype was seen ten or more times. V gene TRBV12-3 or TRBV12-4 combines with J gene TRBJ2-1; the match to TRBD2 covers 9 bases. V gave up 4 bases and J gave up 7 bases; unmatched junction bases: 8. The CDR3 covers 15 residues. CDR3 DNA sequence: TGTGCCAGCAGTTCGGGCGGGAGGGCCTGGAATGAGCAGTTCTTC. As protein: CASSSGGRAWNEQFF.

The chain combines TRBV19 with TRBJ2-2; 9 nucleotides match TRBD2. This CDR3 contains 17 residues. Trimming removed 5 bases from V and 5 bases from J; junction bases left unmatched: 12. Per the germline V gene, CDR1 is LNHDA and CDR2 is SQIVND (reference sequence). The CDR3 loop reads CASSFSGTSLSTGELFF. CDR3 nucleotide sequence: TGTGCCAGTAGTTTCTCCGGGACTAGCTTATCAACCGGGGAGCTGTTTTTT.

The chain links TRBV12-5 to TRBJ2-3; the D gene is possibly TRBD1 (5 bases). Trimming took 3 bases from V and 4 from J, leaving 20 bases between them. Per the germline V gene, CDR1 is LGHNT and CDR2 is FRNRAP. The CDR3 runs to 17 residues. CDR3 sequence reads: CASGFGRELIAADTQYF. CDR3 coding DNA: TGTGCTAGTGGTTTCGGCAGGGAATTGATCGCTGCAGATACGCAGTATTTT.

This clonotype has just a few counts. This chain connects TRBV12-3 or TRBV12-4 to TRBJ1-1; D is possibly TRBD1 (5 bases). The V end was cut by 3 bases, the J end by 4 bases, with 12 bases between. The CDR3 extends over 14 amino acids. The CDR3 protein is CASSLGTAGTEAFF. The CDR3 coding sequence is TGTGCCAGCAGTTTGGGGACGGCGGGCACTGAAGCTTTCTTT.

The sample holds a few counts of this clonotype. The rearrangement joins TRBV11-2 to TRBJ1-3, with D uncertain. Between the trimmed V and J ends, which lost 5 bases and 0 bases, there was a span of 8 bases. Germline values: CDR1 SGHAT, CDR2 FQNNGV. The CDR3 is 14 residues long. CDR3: CASSEFSSGNTIYF. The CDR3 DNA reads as TGTGCCAGCAGCGAATTCAGCTCTGGAAACACCATATATTTT.

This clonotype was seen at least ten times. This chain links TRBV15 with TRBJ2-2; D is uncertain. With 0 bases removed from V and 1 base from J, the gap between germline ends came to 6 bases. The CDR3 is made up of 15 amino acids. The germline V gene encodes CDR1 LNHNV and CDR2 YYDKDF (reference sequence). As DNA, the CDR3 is TGTGCCACCAGCAGAGATCCGGTGAACACCGGGGAGCTGTTTTTT. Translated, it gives CATSRDPVNTGELFF.

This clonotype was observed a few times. The CDR3 nucleotides are TGTGCCAGCTCGCAGGGGGTACTCATGAACACTGAAGCTTTCTTT. Encoded protein: CASSQGVLMNTEAFF. The V call is TRBV18, the J call TRBJ1-1; TRBD1 matches at 7 bases. In germline, CDR1 is KGHSH, CDR2 LQKENI. This CDR3 has 15 amino acids. V was clipped by 6 bases and J by 0 bases; unmatched bases: 7. The whole variable domain, remainder taken from reference TRBV18 and TRBJ1-1, is NAGVMQNPRHLVRRRGQEARLRCSPMKGHSHVYWYRQLPEEGLKFMVYLQKENIIDESGMPKERFSAEFPKEGPSILRIQQVVRGDSAAYFCASSQGVLMNTEAFFGQGTRLTVV.

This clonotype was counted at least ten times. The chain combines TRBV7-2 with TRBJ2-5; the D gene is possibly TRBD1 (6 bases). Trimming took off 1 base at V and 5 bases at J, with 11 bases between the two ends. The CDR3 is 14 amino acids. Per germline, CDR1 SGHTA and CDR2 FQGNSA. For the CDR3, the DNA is TGTGCCAGCAGCTTAGGGGCTAGGGGGGAGACCCAGTACTTC. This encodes CASSLGARGETQYF.

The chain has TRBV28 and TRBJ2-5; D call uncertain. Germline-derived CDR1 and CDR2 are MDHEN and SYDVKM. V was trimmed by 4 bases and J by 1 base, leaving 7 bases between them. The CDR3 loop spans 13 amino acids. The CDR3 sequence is CASSSIAQETQYF. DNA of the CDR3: TGTGCCAGCAGTTCAATAGCCCAAGAGACCCAGTACTTC. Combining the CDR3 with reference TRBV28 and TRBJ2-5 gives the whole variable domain DVKVTQSSRYLVKRTGEKVFLECVQDMDHENMFWYRQDPGLGLRLIYFSYDVKMKEKGDIPEGYSVSREKKERFSLILESASTNQTSMYLCASSSIAQETQYFGPGTRLLVL.

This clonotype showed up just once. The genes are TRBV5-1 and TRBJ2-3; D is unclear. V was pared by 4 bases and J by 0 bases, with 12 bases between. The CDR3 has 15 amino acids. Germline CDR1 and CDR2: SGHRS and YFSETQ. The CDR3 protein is CASSKLEASTDTQYF. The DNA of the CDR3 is TGCGCCAGCAGCAAGCTAGAGGCTAGCACAGATACGCAGTATTTT.

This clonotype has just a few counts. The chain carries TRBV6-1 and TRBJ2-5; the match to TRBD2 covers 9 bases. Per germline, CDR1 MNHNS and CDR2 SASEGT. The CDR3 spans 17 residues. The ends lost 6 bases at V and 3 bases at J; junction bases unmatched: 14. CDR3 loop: CASSPAGSGRPEETQYF. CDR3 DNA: TGTGCCAGCAGCCCCGCGGGTAGCGGGAGACCTGAAGAGACCCAGTACTTC.

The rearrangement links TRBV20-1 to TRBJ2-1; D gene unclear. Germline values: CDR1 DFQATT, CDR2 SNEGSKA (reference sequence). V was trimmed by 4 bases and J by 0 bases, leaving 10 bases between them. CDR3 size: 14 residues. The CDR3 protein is CSAILNPSYNEQFF. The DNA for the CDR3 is TGCAGTGCTATCCTTAATCCCTCCTACAATGAGCAGTTCTTC.

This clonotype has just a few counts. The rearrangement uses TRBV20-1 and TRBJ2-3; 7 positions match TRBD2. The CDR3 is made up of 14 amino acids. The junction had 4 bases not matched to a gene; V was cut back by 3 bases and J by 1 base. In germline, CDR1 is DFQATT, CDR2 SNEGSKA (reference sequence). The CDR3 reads CSASWAGGTDTQYF. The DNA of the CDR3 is TGCAGTGCTAGTTGGGCGGGAGGCACAGATACGCAGTATTTT.

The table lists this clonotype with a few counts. CDR3 region: CASSLARLGQETQYF. In nucleotides, the CDR3 is TGTGCCAGCAGCTTAGCCCGACTGGGCCAAGAGACCCAGTACTTC. V gene TRBV7-9 combines with J gene TRBJ2-5; D is unclear. Germline CDR1 SEHNR, CDR2 FQNEAQ (reference sequence). This CDR3 is built from 15 residues. V lost 0 bases, J lost 1 base, and 9 bases lay in between.